The subject of this entry is one T cell receptor (beta chain). This sample is drawn from a study of preoperative IRX-2 immunotherapy in early breast cancer. Treatment reported: preoperative locoregional IRX-2 cytokine immunotherapy. Preoperative locoregional IRX-2 cytokine immunotherapy was tested in the phase Ib source study. Profiling relied on immunoSEQ multiplex PCR, and the TCRdb table lists in-frame clones only, not all of them. The table shows 30,000 to 45,000 clones, with 75% to 85% occurring only once. CDR1 is MDHEN and CDR2 is SYDVKM in the germline V gene. The CDR3 contains 14 residues. V shed 4 bases, J shed 2 bases, and the junction held 5 bases outside the gene matches.

This chain joins TRBV28 and TRBJ2-7; 7 nucleotides line up with TRBD1. The input for sequencing was lymph node tissue, taken after IRX-2 immunotherapy. The TCR sequence derives from a human donor with breast cancer. This CDR3 reads CASSSGTVTYEQYF. The CDR3 DNA reads TGTGCCAGCAGTTCCGGGACAGTCACCTACGAGCAGTACTTC.